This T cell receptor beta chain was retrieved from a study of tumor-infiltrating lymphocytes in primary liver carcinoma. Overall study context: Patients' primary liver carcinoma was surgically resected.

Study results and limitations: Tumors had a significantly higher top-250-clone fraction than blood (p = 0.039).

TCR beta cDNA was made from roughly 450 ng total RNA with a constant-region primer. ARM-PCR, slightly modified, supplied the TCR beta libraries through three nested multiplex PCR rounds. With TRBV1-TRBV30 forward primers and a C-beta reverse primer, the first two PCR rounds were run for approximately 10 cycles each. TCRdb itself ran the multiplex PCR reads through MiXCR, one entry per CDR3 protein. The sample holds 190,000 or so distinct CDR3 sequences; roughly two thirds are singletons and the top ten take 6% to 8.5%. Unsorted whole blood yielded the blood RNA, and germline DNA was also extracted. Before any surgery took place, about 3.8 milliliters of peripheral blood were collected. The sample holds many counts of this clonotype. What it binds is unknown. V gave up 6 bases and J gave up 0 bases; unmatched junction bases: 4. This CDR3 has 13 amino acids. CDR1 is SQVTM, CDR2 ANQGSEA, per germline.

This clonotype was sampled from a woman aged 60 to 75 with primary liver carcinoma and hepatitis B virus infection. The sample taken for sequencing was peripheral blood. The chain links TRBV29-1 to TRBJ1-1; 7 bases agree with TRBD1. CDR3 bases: TGCAGCGTGGCAACAGGGGTGAACACTGAAGCTTTCTTT. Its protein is CSVATGVNTEAFF.